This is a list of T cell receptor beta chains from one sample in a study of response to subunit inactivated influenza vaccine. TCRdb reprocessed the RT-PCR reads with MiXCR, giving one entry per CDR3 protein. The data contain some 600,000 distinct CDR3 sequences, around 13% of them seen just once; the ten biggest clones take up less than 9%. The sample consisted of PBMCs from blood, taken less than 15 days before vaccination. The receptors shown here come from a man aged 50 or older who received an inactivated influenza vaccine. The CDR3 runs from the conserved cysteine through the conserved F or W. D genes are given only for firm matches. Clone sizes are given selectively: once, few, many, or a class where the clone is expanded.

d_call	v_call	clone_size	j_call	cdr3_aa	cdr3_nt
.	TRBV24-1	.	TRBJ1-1	CATTQGWNTEAFF	TGTGCCACCACTCAGGGGTGGAACACTGAAGCTTTCTTT
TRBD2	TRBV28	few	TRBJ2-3	CASSLNPGLGLDDTQYF	TGTGCCAGCAGTCTCAATCCGGGACTAGGGCTGGATGATACGCAGTATTTT
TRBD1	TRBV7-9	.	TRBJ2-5	CASSFGQGARETQYF	TGTGCCAGCAGCTTCGGCCAGGGGGCGAGGGAGACCCAGTACTTC
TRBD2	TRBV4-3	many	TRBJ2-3	CASSQDRGGSLNTQYF	TGCGCCAGCAGCCAAGATCGTGGCGGGAGTTTGAATACGCAGTATTTT
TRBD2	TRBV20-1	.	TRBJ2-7	CSATGTSGIGEQYF	TGCAGTGCAACCGGGACTAGCGGGATCGGCGAGCAGTACTTC
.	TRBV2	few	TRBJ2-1	CASSEAGTAFEQFF	TGTGCCAGCAGTGAAGCGGGGACGGCTTTTGAGCAGTTCTTC
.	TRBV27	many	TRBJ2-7	CASSFGQTTYEQYF	TGTGCCAGCAGTTTCGGCCAGACCACCTACGAGCAGTACTTC
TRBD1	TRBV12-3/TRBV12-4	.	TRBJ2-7	CASSPRGKFPYEQYF	TGTGCCAGCAGCCCCAGGGGGAAATTCCCCTACGAGCAGTACTTC
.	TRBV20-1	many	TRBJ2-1	CSATPLTGSGWNEQFF	TGCAGTGCCACTCCCCTCACAGGGAGCGGGTGGAATGAGCAGTTCTTC
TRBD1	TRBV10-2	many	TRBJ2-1	CASSSTGGAGNEQFF	TGCGCCAGCAGTTCGACAGGGGGCGCTGGCAATGAGCAGTTCTTC
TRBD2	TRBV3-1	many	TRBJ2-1	CASSQEGLAAYNEQFF	TGTGCCAGCAGCCAAGAAGGTCTAGCGGCCTACAATGAGCAGTTCTTC
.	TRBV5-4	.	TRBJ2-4	CASSLSAGTPQIPAKNIQYF	TGTGCCAGCAGCTTGAGCGCGGGGACTCCCCAGATCCCAGCCAAAAACATTCAGTACTTC
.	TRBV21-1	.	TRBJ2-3	CASSKARSSAGGLGPDTQYF	TGTGCCAGCAGCAAAGCGCGGAGTTCAGCGGGAGGGCTTGGCCCAGATACGCAGTATTTT
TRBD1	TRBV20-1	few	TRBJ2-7	CSARRTGTYEQYF	TGCAGTGCTAGAAGGACAGGGACATACGAGCAGTACTTC
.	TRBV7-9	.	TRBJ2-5	CASGRKETQYF	TGTGCCAGCGGTCGTAAAGAGACCCAGTACTTC
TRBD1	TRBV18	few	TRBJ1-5	CASSSRDRGGQPQHF	TGTGCCAGCTCATCCCGGGACAGGGGAGGGCAGCCCCAGCATTTT
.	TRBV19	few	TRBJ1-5	CASSIDQRQPQHF	TGTGCCAGTAGTATAGATCAACGTCAGCCCCAGCATTTT
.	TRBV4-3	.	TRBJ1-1	CASSQRGRAHEAFF	TGCGCCAGCAGCCAACGGGGAAGGGCCCATGAAGCTTTCTTT
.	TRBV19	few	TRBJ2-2	CASSIGGSTGELFF	TGTGCCAGTAGTATAGGGGGGAGCACCGGGGAGCTGTTTTTT
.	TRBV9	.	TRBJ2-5	CASSVDGTPRRETQYF	TGTGCCAGCAGCGTAGACGGGACCCCCAGGAGAGAGACCCAGTACTTC
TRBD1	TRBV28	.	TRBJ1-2	CASSSIKRDRNYGYTF	TGTGCCAGCAGTTCGATTAAACGGGACAGGAACTATGGCTACACCTTC
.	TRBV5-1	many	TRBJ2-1	CASSTTLAEQFF	TGCGCCAGCAGTACGACTCTCGCTGAGCAGTTCTTC
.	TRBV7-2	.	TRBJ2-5	CASSYGIGETQYF	TGTGCCAGCAGCTACGGCATAGGGGAGACCCAGTACTTC
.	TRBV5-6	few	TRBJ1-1	CASSRPTVNTEAFF	TGTGCCAGCAGCAGACCGACAGTCAACACTGAAGCTTTCTTT
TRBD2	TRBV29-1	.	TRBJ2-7	CSVLAGGIYEQYF	TGCAGCGTTCTAGCGGGAGGGATTTACGAGCAGTACTTC
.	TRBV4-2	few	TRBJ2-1	CASSLPGLGGNEQFF	TGTGCCAGCAGTTTACCGGGACTCGGGGGAAATGAGCAGTTCTTC
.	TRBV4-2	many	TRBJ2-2	CASSQVGINTGELFF	TGTGCCAGCAGCCAAGTAGGCATAAACACCGGGGAGCTGTTTTTT
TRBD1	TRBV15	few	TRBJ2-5	CATSPDRAIQETQYF	TGTGCCACCAGCCCGGACAGGGCCATCCAAGAGACCCAGTACTTC
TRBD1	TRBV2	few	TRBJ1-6	CASRGQGPRSPLHF	TGTGCCAGCAGGGGACAGGGCCCACGTTCACCCCTCCACTTT
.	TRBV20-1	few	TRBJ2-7	CSASPNVYEQYF	TGCAGTGCTAGCCCAAACGTCTACGAGCAGTACTTC
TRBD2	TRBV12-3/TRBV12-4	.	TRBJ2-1	CASSRKRGGSNEQFF	TGTGCCAGCAGCCGTAAGCGGGGGGGATCCAATGAGCAGTTCTTC
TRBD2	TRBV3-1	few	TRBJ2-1	CASSPERGGVIF	TGTGCCAGCAGCCCCGAACGGGGGGGCGTCATCTTC
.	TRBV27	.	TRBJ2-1	CASSPMGTYNEQFF	TGTGCCAGCAGTCCAATGGGCACCTACAATGAGCAGTTCTTC
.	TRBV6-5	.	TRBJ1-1	CASSGQHTEAFF	TGTGCCAGCAGTGGACAACACACTGAAGCTTTCTTT
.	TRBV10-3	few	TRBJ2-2	CAIRGYGTTNTGELFF	TGTGCCATCAGGGGGTACGGGACGACGAACACCGGGGAGCTGTTTTTT